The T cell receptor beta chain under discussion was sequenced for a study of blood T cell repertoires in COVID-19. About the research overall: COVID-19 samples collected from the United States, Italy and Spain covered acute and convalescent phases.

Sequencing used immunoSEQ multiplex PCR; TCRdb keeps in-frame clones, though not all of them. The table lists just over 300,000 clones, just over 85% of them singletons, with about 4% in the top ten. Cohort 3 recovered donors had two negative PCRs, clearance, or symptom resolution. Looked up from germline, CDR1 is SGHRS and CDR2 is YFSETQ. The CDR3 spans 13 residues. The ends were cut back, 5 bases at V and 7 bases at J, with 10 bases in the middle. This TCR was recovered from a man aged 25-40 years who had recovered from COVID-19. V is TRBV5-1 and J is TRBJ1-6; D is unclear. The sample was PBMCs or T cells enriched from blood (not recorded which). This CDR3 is CASRSTDNSPLHF. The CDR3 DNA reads TGCGCCAGCAGGTCAACAGACAATTCACCCCTCCACTTT.